What follows describes a single T cell receptor (beta chain). This entry comes from a study of blood T cell repertoires in COVID-19. The assay was immunoSEQ multiplex PCR, and TCRdb's table has in-frame clones only and misses some. The sample lists 200,000 to 250,000 clones, roughly 84% occurring once. CDR1 and CDR2 (germline): MNHEY, SVGAGI. This CDR3 comprises 13 residues. Losses at the gene ends were 6 bases for V and 2 bases for J; bases not matched to a gene: 3. The sequenced material came from peripheral blood. This clonotype originated in a man over 45 with COVID-19, enrolled during active disease. This sequence joins TRBV6-5 and TRBJ2-5, with 7 bases matching TRBD1. In nucleotides, the CDR3 is TGTGCCAGCAGAGGACAGGTACAAGAGACCCAGTACTTC. Protein: CASRGQVQETQYF.